This T cell receptor (beta chain) appears in the sequencing data of a study of cytomegalovirus exposure and HLA in healthy donors. Study summary: There were around 100 million unique TCR beta sequences, drawn from approximately 180 million T cells, in an earlier analysis.

This clone came up once. Its antigen is unknown. With 60 Vbeta and 13 Jbeta primers, the PCR was carried out. Repertoires were generated with immunoSEQ multiplex PCR, while TCRdb's copy carries only in-frame clones and drops some. Of over 90,000 clones listed, over 65% are singletons. Study-wide results and limits: The study labeled around 160 TCR beta chains cytomegalovirus-associated. Reports showed the classifier diagnosing cytomegalovirus status with high specificity and sensitivity.

The V and J ends lost 2 bases and 4 bases respectively, with 14 bases between them. Germline loops: CDR1 SGHVS, CDR2 FNYEAQ. The CDR3 is 15 residues long. The chain carries TRBV7-6 and TRBJ1-1, with D tentatively TRBD1 (6 bases). This receptor was identified in a man between 40 and 49 years old in good health and CMV-seronegative. Source material: PBMCs. The CDR3 coding sequence is TGTGCCAGCAGCTTATCAGTAGGGGGGGGCACTGAAGCTTTCTTT. As protein: CASSLSVGGGTEAFF. The whole variable domain, filled in from reference TRBV7-6 and TRBJ1-1, reads GAGVSQSPRYKVTKRGQDVALRCDPISGHVSLYWYRQALGQGPEFLTYFNYEAQQDKSGLPNDRFSAERPEGSISTLTIQRTEQRDSAMYRCASSLSVGGGTEAFFGQGTRLTVV.